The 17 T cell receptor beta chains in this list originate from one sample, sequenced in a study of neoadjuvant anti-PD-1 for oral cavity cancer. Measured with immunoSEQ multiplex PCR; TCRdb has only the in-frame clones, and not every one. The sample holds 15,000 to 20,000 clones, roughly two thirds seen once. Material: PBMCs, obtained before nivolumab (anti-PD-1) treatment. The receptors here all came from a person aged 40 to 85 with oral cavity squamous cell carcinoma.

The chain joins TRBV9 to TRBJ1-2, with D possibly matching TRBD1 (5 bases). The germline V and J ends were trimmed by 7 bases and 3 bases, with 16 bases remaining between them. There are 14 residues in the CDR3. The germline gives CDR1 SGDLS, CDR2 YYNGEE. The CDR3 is CASSGTLGYYGYTF. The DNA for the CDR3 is TGTGCCAGCTCCGGGACCCTCGGCTACTATGGCTACACCTTC.

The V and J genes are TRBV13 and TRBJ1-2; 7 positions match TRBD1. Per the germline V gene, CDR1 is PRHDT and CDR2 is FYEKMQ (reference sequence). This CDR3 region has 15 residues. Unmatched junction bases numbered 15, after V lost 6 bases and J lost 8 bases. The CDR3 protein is CASSLLGTVDGGYTF. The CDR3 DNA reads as TGTGCCAGCAGTCTCCTCGGGACAGTCGATGGCGGCTACACCTTC.

The CDR3 here is CASKGEEQFF. As DNA, the CDR3 is TGTGCCAGCAAAGGGGAAGAGCAGTTCTTC. The genes are TRBV6-6 and TRBJ2-1, with D tentatively TRBD1 (5 bases). Germline CDR1 and CDR2: MNHNY and SVGAGI (reference sequence). The CDR3 sequence is 10 residues long. V lost 7 bases and J 10 bases, leaving 8 bases between the germline ends.

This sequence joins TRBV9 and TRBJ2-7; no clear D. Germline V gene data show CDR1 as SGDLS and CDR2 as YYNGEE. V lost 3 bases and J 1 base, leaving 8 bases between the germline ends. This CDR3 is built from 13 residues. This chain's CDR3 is CASSALGSYEQYF. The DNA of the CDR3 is TGTGCCAGCAGCGCCCTGGGTTCCTACGAGCAGTACTTC.

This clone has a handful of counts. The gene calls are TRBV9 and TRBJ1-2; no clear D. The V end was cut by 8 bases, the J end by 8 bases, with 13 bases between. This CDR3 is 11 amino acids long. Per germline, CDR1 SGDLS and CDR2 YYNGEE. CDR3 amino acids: CARSYPRGYTF. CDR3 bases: TGTGCCAGATCCTACCCTAGGGGCTACACCTTC.

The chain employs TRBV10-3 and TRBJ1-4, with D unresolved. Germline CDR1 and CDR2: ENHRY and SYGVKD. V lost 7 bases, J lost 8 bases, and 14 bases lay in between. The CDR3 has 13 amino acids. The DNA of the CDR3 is TGTGCCATCAACCGACAAGAGGGAGAAAAACTGTTTTTT. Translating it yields CAINRQEGEKLFF.

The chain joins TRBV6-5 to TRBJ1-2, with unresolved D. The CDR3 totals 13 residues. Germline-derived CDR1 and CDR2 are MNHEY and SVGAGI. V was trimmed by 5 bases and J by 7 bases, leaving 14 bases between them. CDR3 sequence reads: CASSNPSSPGYTF. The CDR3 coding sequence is TGTGCCAGCAGTAACCCCTCGTCCCCTGGCTACACCTTC.

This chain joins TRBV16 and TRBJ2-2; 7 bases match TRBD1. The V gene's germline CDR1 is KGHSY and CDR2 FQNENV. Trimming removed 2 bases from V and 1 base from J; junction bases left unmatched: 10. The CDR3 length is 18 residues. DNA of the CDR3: TGTGCCAGCAGCCAAGACGCCTTGGGACAGCTGAACACCGGGGAGCTGTTTTTT. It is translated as CASSQDALGQLNTGELFF.

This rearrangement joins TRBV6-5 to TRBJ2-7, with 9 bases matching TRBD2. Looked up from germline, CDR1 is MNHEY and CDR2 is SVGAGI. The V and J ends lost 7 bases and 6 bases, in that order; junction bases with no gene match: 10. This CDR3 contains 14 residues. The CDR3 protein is CASTSGTSLSEQYF. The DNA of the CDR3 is TGTGCCAGCACTTCCGGGACTAGCCTCTCCGAGCAGTACTTC.

DNA of the CDR3: TGTGCCAGCAGTGCCGGACTAGCGGGAGTTTGGGACATTCAGTACTTC. Its translation is CASSAGLAGVWDIQYF. This chain uses TRBV9 with TRBJ2-4; 13 bases match TRBD2. V dropped 5 bases and J dropped 8; count of bases not matched to a gene: 10. CDR1 and CDR2 from the germline V gene are SGDLS and YYNGEE. This CDR3 comprises 16 residues.

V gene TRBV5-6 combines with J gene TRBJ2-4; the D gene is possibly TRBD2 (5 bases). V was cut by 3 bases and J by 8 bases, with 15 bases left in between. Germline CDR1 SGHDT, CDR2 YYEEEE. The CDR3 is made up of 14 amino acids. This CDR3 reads CASSWTSAKDIQYF. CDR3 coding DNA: TGTGCCAGCAGCTGGACTTCCGCAAAGGACATTCAGTACTTC.

The CDR3 spells CASRIRSGFTGELFF. The CDR3 DNA sequence: TGTGCCAGCCGAATCCGGTCGGGGTTCACCGGGGAGCTGTTTTTT. The chain combines TRBV6-5 with TRBJ2-2, with D possibly being TRBD2 (5 bases). Germline V gene data show CDR1 as MNHEY and CDR2 as SVGAGI. V was trimmed by 8 bases and J by 4 bases, leaving 17 bases between them. The CDR3 has 15 amino acids.

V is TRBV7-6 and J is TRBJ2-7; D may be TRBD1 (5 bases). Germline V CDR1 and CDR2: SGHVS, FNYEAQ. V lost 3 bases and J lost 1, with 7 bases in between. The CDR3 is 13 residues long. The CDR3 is CASSFDRSYEQYF. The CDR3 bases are TGTGCCAGCAGCTTCGACAGATCCTACGAGCAGTACTTC.

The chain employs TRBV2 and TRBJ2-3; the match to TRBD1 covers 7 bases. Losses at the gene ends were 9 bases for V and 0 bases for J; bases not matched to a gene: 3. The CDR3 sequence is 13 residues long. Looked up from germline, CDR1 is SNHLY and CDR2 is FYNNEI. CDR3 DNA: TGTGCCAGAGGGGGCCTTAGCACAGATACGCAGTATTTT. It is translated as CARGGLSTDTQYF.

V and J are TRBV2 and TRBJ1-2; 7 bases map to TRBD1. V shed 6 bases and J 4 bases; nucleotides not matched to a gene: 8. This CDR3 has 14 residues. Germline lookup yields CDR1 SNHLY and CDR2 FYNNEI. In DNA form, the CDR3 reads TGTGCCAGCAGAGGGGGACAGAGCCTCTATGGCTACACCTTC. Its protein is CASRGGQSLYGYTF.

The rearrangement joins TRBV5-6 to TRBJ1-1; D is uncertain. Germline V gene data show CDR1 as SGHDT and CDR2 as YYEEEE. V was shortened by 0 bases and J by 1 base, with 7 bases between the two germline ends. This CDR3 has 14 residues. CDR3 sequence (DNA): TGTGCCAGCAGCTTGGCACCAGGGAACACTGAAGCTTTCTTT. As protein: CASSLAPGNTEAFF.

The CDR3 bases are TGCGCCAGCAGCCAAGAGGCGGGTAAAGGGGAGGTGTTCTTC. It codes for CASSQEAGKGEVFF. V gene TRBV4-1 combines with J gene TRBJ2-1, with D maybe TRBD2 (6 bases). CDR3 length: 14 amino acids. Germline CDR1 MGHRA, CDR2 YSYEKL. The V and J ends lost 0 bases and 15 bases respectively, with 18 bases between them.